The entry below gives a single TCR beta chain sequence along with its context. The sample originates from a study of blood T cell repertoires in COVID-19. Original data processing: Amplifying reference gene primers gave estimates of nucleated cell counts. Clones were sequenced by immunoSEQ multiplex PCR, and TCRdb holds only the in-frame ones, with some missing. That table supplies the V and J calls and clone size; D and trimming were determined from the DNA. The sample has about 250,000 clones, 88% seen once. The CDR3 length is 12 residues. V lost 6 bases to trimming and J lost 4 bases, with 8 bases between them. CDR1 SNHLY and CDR2 FYNNEI come from the germline V gene.

This clonotype was sampled from a woman aged 30 to 39 with COVID-19, enrolled during active disease. The sample consisted of peripheral blood. The chain recombines TRBV2 with TRBJ2-3; possible D gene TRBD2, 5 bases. The CDR3 loop is CASSGLPDTQYF. The CDR3 nucleotides read TGTGCCAGCAGCGGACTCCCAGATACGCAGTATTTT.